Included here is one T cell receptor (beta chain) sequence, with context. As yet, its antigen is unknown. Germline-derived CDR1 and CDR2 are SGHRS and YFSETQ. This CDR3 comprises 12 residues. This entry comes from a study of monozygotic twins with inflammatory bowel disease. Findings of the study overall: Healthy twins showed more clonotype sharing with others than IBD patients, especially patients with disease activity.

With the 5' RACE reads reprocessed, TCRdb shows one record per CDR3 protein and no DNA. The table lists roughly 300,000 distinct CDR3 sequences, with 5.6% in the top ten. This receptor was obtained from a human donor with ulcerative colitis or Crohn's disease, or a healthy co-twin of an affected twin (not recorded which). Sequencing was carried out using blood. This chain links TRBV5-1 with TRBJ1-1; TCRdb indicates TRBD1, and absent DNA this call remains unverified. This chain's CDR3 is CASNSPTEEAFF.